The text below deals with one T cell receptor (beta chain). Authors' processing steps: Reference gene primer amplification in the assay estimated nucleated cell counts. Assay used: immunoSEQ multiplex PCR; TCRdb lists only in-frame clones, some missing. That table gives V, J and clone size, and the DNA gave D and trimming. This table has 150,000 or so clones, roughly 78% appearing once. The CDR3 is made up of 15 amino acids. V gave up 6 bases and J gave up 0 bases; unmatched junction bases: 8. CDR1 and CDR2 from the germline V gene are SGHRS and YFSETQ. This sample stems from a study of blood T cell repertoires in COVID-19. Study-wide background: Acute-phase and convalescent COVID-19 samples originated in the United States, Italy and Spain. PBMCs, B-cell-depleted T cells, or T cells provided the cDNA or gDNA that made up the material.

Sequencing input: peripheral blood. The source is a human donor with acute or convalescent COVID-19. The donor label of this sample is uncertain. The chain links TRBV5-1 to TRBJ1-1, with 7 bases fitting TRBD1. The CDR3 loop reads CASTQTGSVNTEAFF. CDR3 bases: TGCGCCAGCACCCAGACAGGGTCGGTGAACACTGAAGCTTTCTTT.